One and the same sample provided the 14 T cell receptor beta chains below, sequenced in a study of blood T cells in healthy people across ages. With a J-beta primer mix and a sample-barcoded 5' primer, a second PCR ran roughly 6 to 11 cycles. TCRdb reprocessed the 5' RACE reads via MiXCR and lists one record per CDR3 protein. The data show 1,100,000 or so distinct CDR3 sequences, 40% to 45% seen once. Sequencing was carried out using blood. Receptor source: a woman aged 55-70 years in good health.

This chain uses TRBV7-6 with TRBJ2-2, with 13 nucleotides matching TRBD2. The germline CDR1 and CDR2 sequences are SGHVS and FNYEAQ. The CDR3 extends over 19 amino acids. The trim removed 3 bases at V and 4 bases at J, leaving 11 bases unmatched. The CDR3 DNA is TGTGCCAGCAGCTTCGGACTAGCGGGAGCCTCAAGGGGCACCGGGGAGCTGTTTTTT. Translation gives CASSFGLAGASRGTGELFF.

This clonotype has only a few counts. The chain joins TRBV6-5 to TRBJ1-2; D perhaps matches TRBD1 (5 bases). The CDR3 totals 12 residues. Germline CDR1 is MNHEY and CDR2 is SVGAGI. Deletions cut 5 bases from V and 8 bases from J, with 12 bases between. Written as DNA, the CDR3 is TGTGCCAGCAGTGACGACAGACACGGCTACACCTTC. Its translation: CASSDDRHGYTF.

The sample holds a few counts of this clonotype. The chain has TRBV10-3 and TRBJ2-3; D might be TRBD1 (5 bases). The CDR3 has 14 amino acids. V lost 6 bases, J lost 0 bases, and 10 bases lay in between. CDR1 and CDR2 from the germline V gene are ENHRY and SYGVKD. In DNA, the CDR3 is TGTGCCATCAGCGACAGCGCTAGCACAGATACGCAGTATTTT. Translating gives CAISDSASTDTQYF.

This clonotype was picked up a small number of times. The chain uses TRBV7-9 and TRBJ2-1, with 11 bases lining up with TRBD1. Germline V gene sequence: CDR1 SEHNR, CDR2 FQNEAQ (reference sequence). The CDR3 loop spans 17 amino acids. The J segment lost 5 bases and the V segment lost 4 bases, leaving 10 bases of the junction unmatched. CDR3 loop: CASSSGTGGIIDNEQFF. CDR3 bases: TGTGCCAGCAGCTCCGGGACAGGGGGAATAATCGACAATGAGCAGTTCTTC. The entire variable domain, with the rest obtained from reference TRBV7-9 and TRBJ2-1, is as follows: DTGVSQNPRHKITKRGQNVTFRCDPISEHNRLYWYRQTLGQGPEFLTYFQNEAQLEKSRLLSDRFSAERPKGSFSTLEIQRTEQGDSAMYLCASSSGTGGIIDNEQFFGPGTRLTVL.

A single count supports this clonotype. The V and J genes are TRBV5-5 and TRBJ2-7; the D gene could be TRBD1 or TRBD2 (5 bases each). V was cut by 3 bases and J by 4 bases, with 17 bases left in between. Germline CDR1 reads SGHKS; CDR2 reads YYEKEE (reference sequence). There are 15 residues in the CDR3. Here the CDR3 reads CASSSAGIGVYEQYF. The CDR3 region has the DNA TGTGCCAGCAGCTCCGCCGGGATAGGGGTTTACGAGCAGTACTTC.

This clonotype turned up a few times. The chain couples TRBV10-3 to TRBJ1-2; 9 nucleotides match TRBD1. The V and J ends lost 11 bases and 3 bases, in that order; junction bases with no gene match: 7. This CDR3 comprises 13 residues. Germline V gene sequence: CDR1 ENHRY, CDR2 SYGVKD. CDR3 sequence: CAAGTGRDYGYTF. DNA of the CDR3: TGTGCCGCGGGGACAGGGCGGGACTATGGCTACACCTTC.

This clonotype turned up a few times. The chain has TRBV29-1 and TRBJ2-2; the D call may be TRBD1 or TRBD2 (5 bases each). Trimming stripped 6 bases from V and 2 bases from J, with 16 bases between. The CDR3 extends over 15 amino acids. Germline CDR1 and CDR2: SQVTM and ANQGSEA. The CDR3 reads CSVPGRSVNTGELFF. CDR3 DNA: TGCAGCGTACCGGGACGGAGTGTAAACACCGGGGAGCTGTTTTTT.

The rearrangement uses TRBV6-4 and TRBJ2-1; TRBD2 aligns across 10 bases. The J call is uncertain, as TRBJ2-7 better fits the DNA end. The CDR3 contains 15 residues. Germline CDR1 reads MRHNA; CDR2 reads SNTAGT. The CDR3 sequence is CASRRLAGSYNEQYF. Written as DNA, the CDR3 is TGTGCCAGCAGGCGACTAGCGGGCTCCTACAATGAGCAGTACTTC.

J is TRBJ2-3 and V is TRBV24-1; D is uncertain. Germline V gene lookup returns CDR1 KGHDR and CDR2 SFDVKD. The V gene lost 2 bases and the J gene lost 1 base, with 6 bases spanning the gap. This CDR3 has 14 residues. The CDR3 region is CATSDSTGTDTQYF. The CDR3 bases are TGTGCCACCAGTGATTCGACCGGCACAGATACGCAGTATTTT.

The CDR3 nucleotides read TGTGCCAGCAGCTTGGGGGTAGCGGCTAGCACAGATACGCAGTATTTT. Translating it yields CASSLGVAASTDTQYF. The chain couples TRBV7-2 to TRBJ2-3; maybe TRBD2 (6 bases). The CDR3 is 16 residues long. Deletions cut 3 bases from V and 0 bases from J, with 13 bases between. The V gene's germline CDR1 is SGHTA and CDR2 FQGNSA.

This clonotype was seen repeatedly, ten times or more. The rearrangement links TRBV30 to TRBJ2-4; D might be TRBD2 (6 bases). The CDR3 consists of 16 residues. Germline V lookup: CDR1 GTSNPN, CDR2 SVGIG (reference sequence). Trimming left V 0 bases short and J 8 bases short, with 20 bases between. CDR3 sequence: CAWSVLSGGDGDIQYF. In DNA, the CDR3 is TGTGCCTGGAGTGTACTCAGTGGAGGGGATGGCGACATTCAGTACTTC.

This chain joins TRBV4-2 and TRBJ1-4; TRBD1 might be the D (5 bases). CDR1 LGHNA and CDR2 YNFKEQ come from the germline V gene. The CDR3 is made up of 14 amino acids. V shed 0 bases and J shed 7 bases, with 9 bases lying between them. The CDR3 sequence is CASSQDRQLEKLFF. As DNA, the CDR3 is TGTGCCAGCAGCCAAGATCGACAGCTTGAAAAACTGTTTTTT.

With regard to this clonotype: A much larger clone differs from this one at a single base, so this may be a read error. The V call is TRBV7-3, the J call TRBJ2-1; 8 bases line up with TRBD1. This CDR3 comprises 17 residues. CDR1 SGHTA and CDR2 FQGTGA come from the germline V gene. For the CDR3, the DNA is TGTGTCAGCAGCCCAACCGGAGGACAGGGCGTAGGCAATGAGCAGTTCTTC. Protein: CVSSPTGGQGVGNEQFF.

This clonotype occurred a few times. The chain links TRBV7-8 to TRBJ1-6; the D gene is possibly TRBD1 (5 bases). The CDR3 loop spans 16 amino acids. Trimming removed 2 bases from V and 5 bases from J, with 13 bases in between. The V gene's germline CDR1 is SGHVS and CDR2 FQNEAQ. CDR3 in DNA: TGTGCCAGCAGCTTATTTACGACAGCTCATAATTCACCCCTCCACTTT. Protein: CASSLFTTAHNSPLHF.